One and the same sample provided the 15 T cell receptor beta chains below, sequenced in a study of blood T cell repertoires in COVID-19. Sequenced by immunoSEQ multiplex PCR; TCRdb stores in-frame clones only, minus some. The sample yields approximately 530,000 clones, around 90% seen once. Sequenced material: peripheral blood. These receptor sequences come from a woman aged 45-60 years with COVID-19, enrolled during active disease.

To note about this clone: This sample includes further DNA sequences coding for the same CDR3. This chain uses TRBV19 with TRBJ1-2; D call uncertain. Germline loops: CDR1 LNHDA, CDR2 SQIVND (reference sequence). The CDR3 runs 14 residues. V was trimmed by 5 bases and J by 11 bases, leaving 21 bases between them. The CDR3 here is CASSSPGLSTGYTF. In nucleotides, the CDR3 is TGTGCCAGTAGTTCCCCTGGACTCAGCACCGGTTACACCTTC.

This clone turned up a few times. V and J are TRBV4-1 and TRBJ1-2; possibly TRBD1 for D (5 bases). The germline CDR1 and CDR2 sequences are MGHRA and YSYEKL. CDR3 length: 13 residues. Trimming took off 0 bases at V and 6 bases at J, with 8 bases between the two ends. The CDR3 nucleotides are TGCGCCAGCAGCCAAGATTTGGGGCATGGCTACACCTTC. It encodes CASSQDLGHGYTF.

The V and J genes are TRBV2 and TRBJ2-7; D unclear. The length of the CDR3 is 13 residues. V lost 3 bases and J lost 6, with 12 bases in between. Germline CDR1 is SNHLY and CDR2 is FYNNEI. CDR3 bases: TGTGCCAGCAGTGAGGTCTTGTGGAGCGAGCAGTACTTC. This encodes CASSEVLWSEQYF.

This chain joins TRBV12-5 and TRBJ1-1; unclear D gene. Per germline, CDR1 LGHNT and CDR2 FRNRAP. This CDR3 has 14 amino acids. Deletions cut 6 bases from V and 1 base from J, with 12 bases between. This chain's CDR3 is CASGSRGSNTEAFF. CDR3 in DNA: TGTGCTAGTGGCTCCCGCGGATCGAACACTGAAGCTTTCTTT.

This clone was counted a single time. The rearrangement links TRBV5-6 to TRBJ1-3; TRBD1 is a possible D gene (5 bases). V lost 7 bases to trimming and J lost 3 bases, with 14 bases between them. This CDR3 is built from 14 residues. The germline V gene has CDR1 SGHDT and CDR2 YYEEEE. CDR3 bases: TGTGCCAGCGGAAGGGGCAGCTTTGGAAACACCATATATTTT. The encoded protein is CASGRGSFGNTIYF.

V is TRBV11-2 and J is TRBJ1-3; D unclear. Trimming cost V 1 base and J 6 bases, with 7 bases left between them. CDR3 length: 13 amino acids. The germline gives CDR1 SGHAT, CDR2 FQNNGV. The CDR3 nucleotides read TGTGCCAGCAGCTTAGGGCCAAAAAACACCATATATTTT. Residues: CASSLGPKNTIYF.

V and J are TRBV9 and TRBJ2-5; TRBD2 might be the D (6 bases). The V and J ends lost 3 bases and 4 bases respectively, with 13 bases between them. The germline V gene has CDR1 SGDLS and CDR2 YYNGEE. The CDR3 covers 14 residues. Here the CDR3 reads CASSAGLGVETQYF. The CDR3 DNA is TGTGCCAGCAGCGCGGGACTGGGGGTAGAGACCCAGTACTTC. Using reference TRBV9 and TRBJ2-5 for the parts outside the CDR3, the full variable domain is DSGVTQTPKHLITATGQRVTLRCSPRSGDLSVYWYQQSLDQGLQFLIQYYNGEERAKGNILERFSAQQFPDLHSELNLSSLELGDSALYFCASSAGLGVETQYFGPGTRLLVL.

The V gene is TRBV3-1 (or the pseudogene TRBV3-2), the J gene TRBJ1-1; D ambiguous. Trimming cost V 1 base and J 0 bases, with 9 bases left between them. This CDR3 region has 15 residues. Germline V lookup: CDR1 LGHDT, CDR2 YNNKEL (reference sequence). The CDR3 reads CASSQVMQVNTEAFF. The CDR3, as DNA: TGTGCCAGCAGCCAAGTAATGCAGGTGAACACTGAAGCTTTCTTT.

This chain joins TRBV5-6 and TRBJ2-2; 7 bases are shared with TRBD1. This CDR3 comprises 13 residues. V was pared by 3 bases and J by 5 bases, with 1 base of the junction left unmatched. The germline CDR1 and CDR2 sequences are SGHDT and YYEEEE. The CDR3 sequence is CASSWTGTGELFF. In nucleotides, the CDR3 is TGTGCCAGCAGCTGGACAGGTACCGGGGAGCTGTTTTTT.

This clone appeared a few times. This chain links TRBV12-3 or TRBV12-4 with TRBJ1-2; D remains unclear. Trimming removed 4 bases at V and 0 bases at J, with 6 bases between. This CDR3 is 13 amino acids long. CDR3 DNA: TGTGCCAGCAGTTCTTCCCCTAACTATGGCTACACCTTC. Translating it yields CASSSSPNYGYTF.

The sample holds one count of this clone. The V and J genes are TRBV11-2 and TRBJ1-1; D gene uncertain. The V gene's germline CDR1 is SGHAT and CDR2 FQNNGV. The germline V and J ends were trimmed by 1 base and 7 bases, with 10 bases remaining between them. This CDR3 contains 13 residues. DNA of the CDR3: TGTGCCAGCAGCTTAGTCTCATCGGGTGAAGCTTTCTTT. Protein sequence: CASSLVSSGEAFF.

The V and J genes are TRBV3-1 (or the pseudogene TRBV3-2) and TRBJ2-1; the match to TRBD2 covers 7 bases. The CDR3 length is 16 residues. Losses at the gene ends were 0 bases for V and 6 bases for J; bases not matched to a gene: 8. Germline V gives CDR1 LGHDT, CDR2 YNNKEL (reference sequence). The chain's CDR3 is CASSQDGRAFGNEQFF. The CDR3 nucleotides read TGTGCCAGCAGCCAAGATGGGAGGGCTTTTGGCAATGAGCAGTTCTTC.

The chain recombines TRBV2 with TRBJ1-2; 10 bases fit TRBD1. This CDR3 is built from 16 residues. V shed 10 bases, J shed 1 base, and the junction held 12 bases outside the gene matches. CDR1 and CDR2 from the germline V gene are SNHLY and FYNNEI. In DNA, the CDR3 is TGTGCCATCCGAATCGCCGGGACAGGGGTTAACTATGGCTACACCTTC. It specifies CAIRIAGTGVNYGYTF.

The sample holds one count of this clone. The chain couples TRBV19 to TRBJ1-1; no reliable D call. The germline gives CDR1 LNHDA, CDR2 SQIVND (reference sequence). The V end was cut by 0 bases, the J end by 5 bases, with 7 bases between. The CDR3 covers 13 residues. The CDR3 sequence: CASSIDGETEAFF. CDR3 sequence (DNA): TGTGCCAGTAGTATAGACGGGGAGACTGAAGCTTTCTTT.

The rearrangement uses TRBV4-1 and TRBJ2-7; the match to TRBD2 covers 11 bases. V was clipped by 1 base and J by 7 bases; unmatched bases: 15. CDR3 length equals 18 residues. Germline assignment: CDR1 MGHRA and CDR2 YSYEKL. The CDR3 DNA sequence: TGCGCCAGCAGCCAAGGAGTACTGACGCTAGCGGGAGGTGAAGAGCAGTACTTC. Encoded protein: CASSQGVLTLAGGEEQYF.